This TCR beta chain stems from a study of somatic mutations in cytotoxic T cells in rheumatoid arthritis. Assay used: immunoSEQ multiplex PCR; TCRdb lists only in-frame clones, some missing. The table has 15,000 to 20,000 clones, nearly 80% seen once; the top ten hold approximately 20%. To note about this clone: The antigen remains undetermined.

Isolation of the CD4+ and CD8+ populations was accomplished via positive magnetic bead selection, with purity assessed by flow cytometry. CDR1 is SGDLS, CDR2 YYNGEE, per germline. The length of the CDR3 is 12 residues. Trimming at V came to 3 bases and at J to 9 bases, leaving 0 bases not matched to a gene. Whole-study findings and limits: Which antigens the expanded CD8+ clones targeted was unknown. TRBV07 showed slight underrepresentation in rheumatoid arthritis patients, unadjusted for multiple comparisons.

This TCR came from an adult with rheumatoid arthritis. J is TRBJ1-6 and V is TRBV9; 7 bases are a match to TRBD1. Source material: CD8+ T cells sorted from blood. The CDR3 DNA reads TGTGCCAGCAGCGGACAGGGTTCACCCCTCCACTTT. Translation: CASSGQGSPLHF.